This T cell receptor (beta chain) appears in the sequencing data of a study of blood T cell repertoires in COVID-19. For the study at large: Collection of acute and convalescent COVID-19 samples took place in the United States, Italy and Spain. T cells, B-cell-depleted T cells, or PBMCs provided the cDNA or gDNA that served as material.

Germline V gives CDR1 LGHDT, CDR2 YNNKEL (reference sequence). The junction had 6 bases not matched to a gene; V was cut back by 6 bases and J by 0 bases. The CDR3 extends over 15 amino acids. Original processing notes: Researchers report that nucleated cell counts were estimated from reference gene primer amplification. Profiled with immunoSEQ multiplex PCR; TCRdb holds only in-frame clones, not every one. Clone size and V and J calls were adopted from that table, with D and trimming inferred from the DNA. The repertoire holds some 700,000 clones, with about nine tenths as singletons. Sample: peripheral blood. The rearrangement links TRBV3-1 (or the pseudogene TRBV3-2) to TRBJ1-1, with 8 bases identical to TRBD1. The source of this sequence is a young woman with acute or convalescent COVID-19. CDR3 residues: CASSRQGRMNTEAFF. In nucleotides, the CDR3 is TGTGCCAGCAGTCGACAGGGGAGGATGAACACTGAAGCTTTCTTT.